Below are 29 T cell receptor beta chains sequenced from a single sample in a study of T-cell reconstitution after alpha-beta-depleted transplantation in children. During its preparation, the TCRbeta library received unique molecular identifiers. TCRdb re-analysed the PCR reads in MiXCR, keeping a single row per CDR3 protein. This table holds some 80,000 distinct CDR3 sequences, about a sixth found once. Sample: PBMCs, mostly from graft donor cells, taken 360 days after TCRalphabeta/CD19-depleted stem cell transplant. The receptors derive from a male patient aged 2 to 9 who had a stem cell transplant for acute lymphoblastic leukemia, so the T cells may come from the graft donor.

This clonotype was seen only a few times. The chain recombines TRBV6-5 with TRBJ1-1, with 10 nucleotides matching TRBD1. The germline CDR1 and CDR2 sequences are MNHEY and SVGAGI. V trimming: 2 bases; J trimming: 7 bases; junction bases outside the gene matches: 10. This CDR3 is built from 16 residues. The chain's CDR3 is CASSYAGWTGGGEAFF. CDR3 coding DNA: TGTGCCAGCAGTTACGCGGGGTGGACAGGGGGGGGTGAAGCTTTCTTT.

This clonotype was counted at least ten times. The chain couples TRBV12-3 or TRBV12-4 to TRBJ2-2; TRBD2 aligns across 9 bases. The V segment lost 5 bases and the J segment 9 bases; nucleotides outside the gene matches: 10. This CDR3 comprises 15 residues. CDR3 in amino acids: CASSPSGREGRELFF. In DNA, the CDR3 is TGTGCCAGCAGTCCCAGTGGGCGGGAGGGCCGGGAGCTGTTTTTT.

The chain links TRBV7-9 to TRBJ2-1; D call uncertain. The CDR3 spans 16 residues. The ends were cut back, 0 bases at V and 0 bases at J, with 9 bases in the middle. In germline, CDR1 is SEHNR, CDR2 FQNEAQ (reference sequence). The CDR3 nucleotides are TGTGCCAGCAGCTTAGCCGGGTCTAGCTCCTACAATGAGCAGTTCTTC. The encoded protein is CASSLAGSSSYNEQFF.

The sample holds a few counts of this clonotype. The chain carries TRBV3-1 and TRBJ2-2; 7 bases match TRBD2. The germline V gene has CDR1 LGHDT and CDR2 YNNKEL (reference sequence). This CDR3 is built from 17 residues. V was clipped by 4 bases and J by 3 bases; unmatched bases: 11. The DNA for the CDR3 is TGTGCCAGCAGCCTACGACGATCGGGGAGGGACACCGGGGAGCTGTTTTTT. This translates into CASSLRRSGRDTGELFF.

This clonotype was detected only a few times. The rearrangement uses TRBV12-3 or TRBV12-4 and TRBJ2-2, with D possibly TRBD1 on 5 matching bases. Trimming removed 1 base from V and 2 bases from J, with 11 bases in between. This CDR3 spans 16 amino acids. The DNA of the CDR3 is TGTGCCAGCAGTTTAGGAGACAGAATAAACACCGGGGAGCTGTTTTTT. It specifies CASSLGDRINTGELFF.

This chain uses TRBV25-1 with TRBJ2-1; TRBD2 aligns across 8 bases. This CDR3 spans 15 amino acids. J was trimmed by 6 bases and V by 4 bases; bases with no gene match: 8. CDR1 and CDR2 from the germline V gene are MGHDK and SYGVNS. The CDR3 bases are TGTGCCAGCAGTGCAATCGGTGCGGGGGGCAATGAGCAGTTCTTC. It specifies CASSAIGAGGNEQFF.

The rearrangement uses TRBV20-1 and TRBJ2-2; possible D gene TRBD2, 6 bases. The CDR3 totals 13 residues. The V gene's germline CDR1 is DFQATT and CDR2 SNEGSKA (reference sequence). Trimming pared 3 bases from V and 5 bases from J, leaving 10 bases between. As DNA, the CDR3 is TGCAGTGCTAGGGGACTGCAGACCGGGGAGCTGTTTTTT. Its translation is CSARGLQTGELFF.

A few counts support this clonotype. J is TRBJ2-1 and V is TRBV20-1, with 9 bases that match TRBD2. The CDR3 loop spans 12 amino acids. V was pared by 0 bases and J by 12 bases, with 3 bases of the junction left unmatched. CDR1 and CDR2 from the germline V gene are DFQATT and SNEGSKA (reference sequence). In nucleotides, the CDR3 is TGCAGTGCTAGAGATCCTAGCGGGACGCAGTTCTTC. It codes for CSARDPSGTQFF.

In this sample, this clonotype turned up a few times. The chain uses TRBV12-3 or TRBV12-4 and TRBJ1-3; the match to TRBD1 covers 8 bases. The CDR3 runs 14 residues. The trim removed 6 bases at V and 4 bases at J, leaving 5 bases unmatched. CDR3 coding DNA: TGTGCCAGCAGAGAGACAGGGGCCGGAAACACCATATATTTT. Residues: CASRETGAGNTIYF.

This clonotype came up a few times. This chain connects TRBV24-1 to TRBJ2-1; a weak D match, TRBD2 (6 bases). CDR1 and CDR2 from the germline V gene are KGHDR and SFDVKD. The V and J ends lost 3 bases and 3 bases respectively, with 8 bases between them. The CDR3 is made up of 14 amino acids. CDR3 sequence: CATSDGDFYNEQFF. The CDR3 DNA reads as TGTGCCACCAGTGATGGGGACTTCTACAATGAGCAGTTCTTC.

The sample holds many counts of this clonotype. The chain combines TRBV27 with TRBJ2-2; unclear D gene. CDR1 and CDR2 (germline): MNHEY, SMNVEV (reference sequence). Trimming pared 6 bases from V and 5 bases from J, leaving 10 bases between. The CDR3 has 13 amino acids. DNA of the CDR3: TGTGCCAGCAGACTTCGACGGACCGGGGAGCTGTTTTTT. Its protein product is CASRLRRTGELFF.

The V call is TRBV18, the J call TRBJ1-4, with 8 nucleotides matching TRBD1. In germline, CDR1 is KGHSH, CDR2 LQKENI. The CDR3 consists of 15 residues. The V and J ends lost 5 bases and 5 bases, in that order; junction bases with no gene match: 7. The CDR3 is CASSSEDRENEKLFF. In nucleotides, the CDR3 is TGTGCCAGCTCATCAGAGGACAGGGAAAATGAAAAACTGTTTTTT.

This clonotype was counted a few times. The rearrangement links TRBV20-1 to TRBJ2-7; D not resolved. CDR1 DFQATT and CDR2 SNEGSKA come from the germline V gene (reference sequence). The V and J ends lost 3 bases and 1 base respectively, with 7 bases between them. The CDR3 runs 12 residues. As DNA, the CDR3 is TGCAGTGCTAGGAGAACGTCCTACGAGCAGTACTTC. The encoded protein is CSARRTSYEQYF.

This clonotype was seen only a few times. The gene calls are TRBV5-1 and TRBJ2-7; 8 bases are shared with TRBD2. V was pared by 0 bases and J by 6 bases, with 11 bases of the junction left unmatched. This CDR3 comprises 16 residues. CDR1 SGHRS and CDR2 YFSETQ come from the germline V gene. The CDR3 protein is CASSLVPSGSYPEQYF. The CDR3 DNA is TGCGCCAGCAGCTTGGTGCCCAGCGGGAGTTATCCCGAGCAGTACTTC. The full variable domain, its missing parts supplied by reference TRBV5-1 and TRBJ2-7, is KAGVTQTPRYLIKTRGQQVTLSCSPISGHRSVSWYQQTPGQGLQFLFEYFSETQRNKGNFPGRFSGRQFSNSRSEMNVSTLELGDSALYLCASSLVPSGSYPEQYFGPGTRLTVT.

V gene TRBV4-1 combines with J gene TRBJ1-4; D is ambiguous. The CDR3 contains 12 residues. V lost 11 bases and J 5 bases, leaving 12 bases between the germline ends. Germline assignment: CDR1 MGHRA and CDR2 YSYEKL. The CDR3 coding sequence is TGCGCCGGACTCGACGAGAATGAAAAACTGTTTTTT. As protein: CAGLDENEKLFF.

This clonotype was observed a handful of times. The V call is TRBV7-6, the J call TRBJ2-3; D ambiguous. This CDR3 has 14 residues. Trimming took 5 bases from V and 0 from J, leaving 9 bases between them. The germline CDR1 and CDR2 sequences are SGHVS and FNYEAQ. The CDR3 DNA sequence: TGTGCCAGCAGCGTTGCGTCTAGCACAGATACGCAGTATTTT. Its protein product is CASSVASSTDTQYF.

This clonotype was seen more than once but under ten times. The rearrangement uses TRBV12-3 or TRBV12-4 and TRBJ2-6; tentatively, D is TRBD1 (5 bases). This CDR3 is 15 amino acids long. Deletions cut 4 bases from V and 0 bases from J, with 7 bases between. Written as DNA, the CDR3 is TGTGCCAGCAGTTCAGGGCTCTCTGGGGCCAACGTCCTGACTTTC. Protein sequence: CASSSGLSGANVLTF.

This clonotype has more than one count but fewer than ten. This chain links TRBV7-9 with TRBJ2-1; 7 bases are shared with TRBD1. Germline V gene lookup returns CDR1 SEHNR and CDR2 FQNEAQ (reference sequence). The V gene end was trimmed by 6 bases and the J gene end by 9 bases; junction bases not matched to a gene: 2. The CDR3 has 11 residues. CDR3 bases: TGTGCCAGCAGTACAGGGGTTGAGCAGTTCTTC. It yields the protein CASSTGVEQFF.

With regard to this clonotype: This could be a read error, since a much larger clone is one nucleotide away. The V call is TRBV12-3 or TRBV12-4, the J call TRBJ2-1; 9 bases align to TRBD2. Unmatched junction bases numbered 19, after V lost 6 bases and J lost 4 bases. The CDR3 is 19 residues long. CDR3 DNA: TGTGCCAGCAGCTTGCTTCCTTTAAATTTAGCGGGAGTTTACAATGAGCAGTTCTTC. Encoded protein: CASSLLPLNLAGVYNEQFF.

The V gene is TRBV2, the J gene TRBJ1-6, with D tentatively TRBD1 (5 bases). V lost 1 base and J lost 9, with 13 bases in between. CDR3 size: 15 residues. CDR1 SNHLY and CDR2 FYNNEI come from the germline V gene. CDR3 region: CASSEVGTSGSPLHF. The CDR3 nucleotides read TGTGCCAGCAGTGAAGTCGGGACGAGCGGTTCACCCCTCCACTTT. The whole variable domain, filled in from reference TRBV2 and TRBJ1-6, reads EPEVTQTPSHQVTQMGQEVILRCVPISNHLYFYWYRQILGQKVEFLVSFYNNEISEKSEIFDDQFSVERPDGSNFTLKIRSTKLEDSAMYFCASSEVGTSGSPLHFGNGTRLTVT.

The chain carries TRBV20-1 and TRBJ2-4; no clear D gene. This CDR3 region has 11 residues. Trimming left V 3 bases short and J 14 bases short, with 14 bases between. Germline V CDR1 and CDR2: DFQATT, SNEGSKA (reference sequence). The CDR3 sequence: CSASAGIPEYF. As DNA, the CDR3 is TGCAGTGCTAGCGCAGGAATTCCCGAGTACTTC.

The chain combines TRBV9 with TRBJ2-2; D may match TRBD1 or TRBD2 (6 bases each). V was pared by 0 bases and J by 5 bases, with 14 bases between. Per germline, CDR1 SGDLS and CDR2 YYNGEE. The CDR3 consists of 16 residues. The CDR3 sequence is CASSVAGAPGTGELFF. As DNA, the CDR3 is TGTGCCAGCAGCGTAGCGGGGGCCCCTGGGACCGGGGAGCTGTTTTTT.

This clonotype was observed a handful of times. The rearrangement uses TRBV5-1 and TRBJ2-1; D is unresolved. The length of the CDR3 is 13 residues. Trimming shortened V by 4 bases and J by 7 bases, and 12 bases separated the two germline ends. Germline CDR1 and CDR2: SGHRS and YFSETQ. CDR3 nucleotide sequence: TGCGCCAGCAGCGCGAACTGGTTAAATGAGCAGTTCTTC. Protein product: CASSANWLNEQFF.

This clonotype has at least ten counts. The chain employs TRBV12-3 or TRBV12-4 and TRBJ2-2; no definite D call. V lost 10 bases and J lost 3, with 15 bases in between. This CDR3 contains 14 residues. The CDR3 nucleotides are TGTGCCACCTCCATGGGTCGGTACACCGGGGAGCTGTTTTTT. Its protein is CATSMGRYTGELFF.

V gene TRBV5-1 combines with J gene TRBJ2-7; 7 positions agree with TRBD1. The length of the CDR3 is 15 residues. The V segment lost 4 bases and the J segment 2 bases; nucleotides outside the gene matches: 9. Germline CDR1 and CDR2: SGHRS and YFSETQ. The CDR3 is CASSIGTAVTYEQYF. CDR3 nucleotide sequence: TGCGCCAGCAGCATCGGGACAGCGGTAACCTACGAGCAGTACTTC.

The table lists this clonotype with a few counts. The chain has TRBV12-5 and TRBJ2-5; D not certain. Trimming cost V 2 bases and J 3 bases, with 1 base left between them. Germline values: CDR1 LGHNT, CDR2 FRNRAP. The CDR3 is made up of 11 amino acids. The CDR3, as DNA: TGTGCTAGTGGTTTGAAAGAGACCCAGTACTTC. This translates into CASGLKETQYF.

The chain employs TRBV3-1 and TRBJ1-1; a possible D gene is TRBD1 (5 bases). Trimming took off 4 bases at V and 1 base at J, with 10 bases between the two ends. Germline V CDR1 and CDR2: LGHDT, YNNKEL (reference sequence). The CDR3 is 14 residues long. CDR3 residues: CASSPYRSNTEAFF. The DNA for the CDR3 is TGTGCCAGCAGCCCGTACAGGTCGAACACTGAAGCTTTCTTT.

This chain uses TRBV5-1 with TRBJ2-3; 7 bases map to TRBD2. The CDR3 length is 16 residues. V was clipped by 0 bases and J by 1 base; unmatched bases: 5. Germline loops: CDR1 SGHRS, CDR2 YFSETQ. CDR3 sequence: CASSLAVAGGTDTQYF. CDR3 sequence (DNA): TGCGCCAGCAGCTTGGCCGTGGCGGGAGGCACAGATACGCAGTATTTT.

This clonotype turned up a few times. This chain links TRBV2 with TRBJ1-4, with TRBD1 matching 10 bases. The CDR3 runs to 17 residues. V trimming: 9 bases; J trimming: 0 bases; junction bases outside the gene matches: 10. CDR1 and CDR2 from the germline V gene are SNHLY and FYNNEI. The CDR3 DNA reads as TGTGCCAGTAGGGACAGGGGCCGACCATCAACTAATGAAAAACTGTTTTTT. Protein product: CASRDRGRPSTNEKLFF.